What follows are 26 T cell receptor beta chains derived from one specimen sequenced in a study of shared clonotypes between healthy human individuals. Here immunoSEQ multiplex PCR was the method, and the copy in TCRdb shows in-frame clones only, minus some. The table shows 2.3 million or so clones, with approximately 93% occurring only once. The sample consisted of naive CD4+ T cells from PBMCs. Regarding subset: CD45RA+ positively selected. These receptors originate from a man younger than 35 in good health. Some clones in this sample may be carry-over from other donors' samples.

The chain links TRBV5-6 to TRBJ2-7, with unresolved D. Germline-derived CDR1 and CDR2 are SGHDT and YYEEEE. Trimming took 5 bases from V and 7 from J, leaving 13 bases between them. The CDR3 consists of 12 residues. Here the CDR3 reads CASRQGPGEQYF. The CDR3 DNA sequence: TGTGCCAGCAGACAAGGACCCGGGGAGCAGTACTTC.

The CDR3 is CASSPPGTHKKTQYF. The CDR3 DNA sequence: TGTGCCAGCAGCCCCCCCGGGACGCACAAAAAGACCCAGTACTTC. The rearrangement joins TRBV7-2 to TRBJ2-5, with D perhaps assigned TRBD1 or TRBD2 (5 bases each). The V end was cut by 5 bases, the J end by 6 bases, with 19 bases between. The CDR3 sequence is 15 residues long. Germline-derived CDR1 and CDR2 are SGHTA and FQGNSA. The full variable domain, with the rest looked up from reference TRBV7-2 and TRBJ2-5, is GAGVSQSPSNKVTEKGKDVELRCDPISGHTALYWYRQSLGQGLEFLIYFQGNSAPDKSGLPSDRFSAERTGGSVSTLTIQRTQQEDSAVYLCASSPPGTHKKTQYFGPGTRLLVL.

The genes are TRBV7-8 and TRBJ1-2, with 10 bases lining up with TRBD1. With 4 bases clipped from V and 2 bases from J, the junction kept 16 bases outside the gene matches. Germline V gene sequence: CDR1 SGHVS, CDR2 FQNEAQ. CDR3 length: 19 residues. The CDR3 bases are TGTGCCAGCAGCTCATCCAGGATGGGGACAGGGGCGAAAAACTATGGCTACACCTTC. Encoded protein: CASSSSRMGTGAKNYGYTF.

The rearrangement links TRBV19 to TRBJ2-5; D might be TRBD1 (6 bases). CDR1 LNHDA and CDR2 SQIVND come from the germline V gene (reference sequence). The length of the CDR3 is 17 residues. Between the trimmed V and J ends, which lost 2 bases and 2 bases, there was a span of 18 bases. CDR3: CASSIPPGGGTQETQYF. The CDR3 DNA follows: TGTGCCAGTAGTATACCTCCGGGTGGGGGCACTCAAGAGACCCAGTACTTC.

The chain is built from TRBV10-3 and TRBJ2-7; TRBD2 matches 9 bases. The V gene end was trimmed by 3 bases and the J gene end by 2 bases; junction bases not matched to a gene: 11. The length of the CDR3 is 17 residues. CDR1 is ENHRY and CDR2 is SYGVKD in the germline V gene. The CDR3 region is CAISDPGLASSPYEQYF. The DNA for the CDR3 is TGTGCCATCAGTGACCCCGGACTAGCGTCCTCACCCTACGAGCAGTACTTC.

The chain couples TRBV5-1 to TRBJ2-7; the D gene is possibly TRBD1 (5 bases). Germline V CDR1 and CDR2: SGHRS, YFSETQ. Trimming pared 5 bases from V and 3 bases from J, leaving 12 bases between. The CDR3 is 13 amino acids. CDR3 DNA sequence: TGCGCCAGCAGTCGAGCTAGGGGCTACGAGCAGTACTTC. Encoded protein: CASSRARGYEQYF.

The chain recombines TRBV7-2 with TRBJ2-5, with D tentatively TRBD1 or TRBD2 (6 bases each). V lost 2 bases, J lost 2 bases, and 12 bases lay in between. The germline gives CDR1 SGHTA, CDR2 FQGNSA. CDR3 length: 15 residues. CDR3 amino acids: CASSLLQGRQETQYF. The CDR3 nucleotides read TGTGCCAGCAGCTTACTTCAGGGGAGGCAAGAGACCCAGTACTTC.

The V call is TRBV15, the J call TRBJ2-2, with D tentatively TRBD1 or TRBD2 (6 bases each). CDR3 length equals 16 residues. Trimming pared 1 base from V and 4 bases from J, leaving 13 bases between. CDR1 is LNHNV and CDR2 is YYDKDF in the germline V gene (reference sequence). DNA of the CDR3: TGTGCCACCAGCAGAGTACCAGGGGACTTCACCGGGGAGCTGTTTTTT. This translates into CATSRVPGDFTGELFF.

Note on this clone: Other DNA sequences in this sample translate to the same CDR3. J is TRBJ1-1 and V is TRBV14, with D unclear. The germline V gene encodes CDR1 SGHDN and CDR2 FVKESK. CDR3 length: 12 residues. V was cut by 4 bases and J by 1 base, with 4 bases left in between. As DNA, the CDR3 is TGTGCCAGCAGCCGTAGGAACACTGAAGCTTTCTTT. Its translation: CASSRRNTEAFF.

The chain couples TRBV12-5 to TRBJ2-6, with 7 bases lining up with TRBD2. Germline CDR1 LGHNT, CDR2 FRNRAP. The CDR3 is made up of 22 amino acids. Trimming removed 3 bases from V and 3 bases from J; junction bases left unmatched: 23. The CDR3 protein is CASGFCAFLAVASGVGANVLTF. CDR3 sequence (DNA): TGTGCTAGTGGTTTTTGTGCCTTCCTAGCGGTAGCTTCGGGAGTTGGGGCCAACGTCCTGACTTTC.

The chain joins TRBV28 to TRBJ2-1; TRBD2 agrees at 11 bases. The CDR3 has 14 residues. Germline V gene lookup returns CDR1 MDHEN and CDR2 SYDVKM. V was pared by 6 bases and J by 5 bases, with 3 bases of the junction left unmatched. CDR3 region: CASSLAGGNNEQFF. The CDR3 DNA sequence: TGTGCCAGCAGCCTAGCGGGAGGCAACAATGAGCAGTTCTTC.

The gene calls are TRBV4-3 and TRBJ2-3; D possibly corresponds to TRBD2 (7 bases). The CDR3 runs to 16 residues. The V gene's germline CDR1 is LGHNA and CDR2 YSLEER. Trimming removed 1 base at V and 1 base at J, with 12 bases between. CDR3 residues: CASSQAGRGGTDTQYF. The CDR3 DNA reads TGCGCCAGCAGCCAAGCGGGGAGGGGGGGCACAGATACGCAGTATTTT.

The chain is built from TRBV28 and TRBJ2-1; TRBD1 matches at 7 bases. Trimming at V came to 2 bases and at J to 2 bases, leaving 0 bases not matched to a gene. This CDR3 region has 14 residues. Germline V gene lookup returns CDR1 MDHEN and CDR2 SYDVKM. The CDR3 nucleotides read TGTGCCAGCAGTTTACAGGGGGCCTACAATGAGCAGTTCTTC. Encoded protein: CASSLQGAYNEQFF.

The chain recombines TRBV7-3 with TRBJ2-1, with D unclear. The CDR3 runs 15 residues. V lost 5 bases to trimming and J lost 0 bases, with 11 bases between them. Germline V gene sequence: CDR1 SGHTA, CDR2 FQGTGA. In nucleotides, the CDR3 is TGTGCCAGCAGCCCTCGAACCAGCTCCTACAATGAGCAGTTCTTC. Translated: CASSPRTSSYNEQFF.

Concerning this clone: Other DNA sequences in this sample translate to the same CDR3. V usage is TRBV28 and J usage is TRBJ2-1; no definite D call. The V and J ends lost 5 bases and 6 bases respectively, with 11 bases between them. The CDR3 covers 13 residues. Germline V gives CDR1 MDHEN, CDR2 SYDVKM. The CDR3 loop reads CASSDPGSNEQFF. CDR3 sequence (DNA): TGTGCCAGCAGTGACCCCGGAAGCAATGAGCAGTTCTTC.

The V and J genes are TRBV5-1 and TRBJ2-4; 8 bases map to TRBD1. V lost 2 bases, J lost 8 bases, and 9 bases stayed unmatched. Germline CDR1 reads SGHRS; CDR2 reads YFSETQ. This CDR3 region has 15 residues. CDR3 region: CASSLRTGSRDIQYF. CDR3 DNA: TGCGCCAGCAGCTTAAGGACAGGGTCTCGGGACATTCAGTACTTC.

The rearrangement uses TRBV27 and TRBJ1-1; D unresolved. Trimming took 6 bases from V and 0 from J, leaving 14 bases between them. CDR3 size: 15 residues. Germline V gene data show CDR1 as MNHEY and CDR2 as SMNVEV (reference sequence). CDR3 nucleotide sequence: TGTGCCAGCAGCCCCTTTCCTCCTATGAACACTGAAGCTTTCTTT. Its protein product is CASSPFPPMNTEAFF.

The chain couples TRBV7-2 to TRBJ1-2, with TRBD1 matching over 9 bases. Germline trimming cut 4 bases from V and 8 bases from J; bases unmatched to any gene: 5. The CDR3 consists of 13 residues. From germline, CDR1 is SGHTA and CDR2 FQGNSA. For the CDR3, the DNA is TGTGCCAGCAGCTCCCGGACAGGGGTGGGCTACACCTTC. This encodes CASSSRTGVGYTF.

The V gene is TRBV7-6, the J gene TRBJ2-1; no clear D gene. The germline V gene has CDR1 SGHVS and CDR2 FNYEAQ. With 3 bases removed from V and 7 bases from J, the gap between germline ends came to 4 bases. There are 11 residues in the CDR3. CDR3 in DNA: TGTGCCAGCAGCTTGCGTAATGAGCAGTTCTTC. Residues: CASSLRNEQFF.

CDR3 loop: CASGLDLGLRGNEQFF. CDR3 nucleotides: TGTGCTAGTGGTTTGGACCTCGGCCTCAGGGGGAATGAGCAGTTCTTC. The V gene is TRBV12-5, the J gene TRBJ2-1; the match to TRBD1 covers 7 bases. Trimming at V came to 1 base and at J to 7 bases, leaving 10 bases not matched to a gene. Germline loops: CDR1 LGHNT, CDR2 FRNRAP. There are 16 residues in the CDR3.

This chain uses TRBV27 with TRBJ2-7; TRBD2 might be the D (6 bases). In germline, CDR1 is MNHEY, CDR2 SMNVEV (reference sequence). The ends were cut back, 5 bases at V and 1 base at J, with 12 bases in the middle. The length of the CDR3 is 14 residues. The CDR3 here is CASSVSGPSYEQYF. The CDR3 region has the DNA TGTGCCAGCAGTGTCAGCGGGCCTTCCTACGAGCAGTACTTC.

The chain is built from TRBV9 and TRBJ2-7; D might be TRBD1 or TRBD2, each matching 5 bases. V lost 3 bases and J lost 1, with 14 bases in between. The CDR3 is 15 amino acids. Germline V gives CDR1 SGDLS, CDR2 YYNGEE. In DNA, the CDR3 is TGTGCCAGCAGCGGACCGGGACCGACTTCCTACGAGCAGTACTTC. It is translated as CASSGPGPTSYEQYF. The full variable domain, completed using reference TRBV9 and TRBJ2-7, is DSGVTQTPKHLITATGQRVTLRCSPRSGDLSVYWYQQSLDQGLQFLIQYYNGEERAKGNILERFSAQQFPDLHSELNLSSLELGDSALYFCASSGPGPTSYEQYFGPGTRLTVT.

This clone was seen just once. This same CDR3 is encoded by further DNA sequences in the sample. The chain uses TRBV11-3 and TRBJ2-5; possibly TRBD1 or TRBD2 for D (5 bases each). The CDR3 has 12 amino acids. Germline V gives CDR1 SGHNT, CDR2 YENEEA. Trimming stripped 5 bases from V and 5 bases from J, with 9 bases between. The CDR3 sequence: CASSGDRETQYF. In DNA, the CDR3 is TGTGCCAGCAGCGGGGACCGCGAGACCCAGTACTTC.

The chain is built from TRBV27 and TRBJ1-5; D remains unclear. Between the trimmed V and J ends, which lost 5 bases and 0 bases, there was a span of 8 bases. The CDR3 loop spans 14 amino acids. Germline loops: CDR1 MNHEY, CDR2 SMNVEV (reference sequence). As DNA, the CDR3 is TGTGCCAGCAGTACCGTCCCTAGCAATCAGCCCCAGCATTTT. Translation gives CASSTVPSNQPQHF.

The CDR3 sequence: CASSGSGTPTGEQYF. In DNA form, the CDR3 reads TGTGCCAGCAGTGGTTCCGGGACCCCCACGGGCGAGCAGTACTTC. The V gene is TRBV6-1, the J gene TRBJ2-7, with D possibly being TRBD1 or TRBD2 (5 bases each). In germline, CDR1 is MNHNS, CDR2 SASEGT. CDR3 length: 15 amino acids. Between the trimmed V and J ends, which lost 4 bases and 6 bases, there was a span of 19 bases.

The chain carries TRBV29-1 and TRBJ2-5; 9 nucleotides line up with TRBD2. Looked up from germline, CDR1 is SQVTM and CDR2 is ANQGSEA. With V trimmed by 5 bases and J by 1 base, 2 bases remained unmatched. CDR3 length: 13 amino acids. This CDR3 is CSVCGRAQETQYF. The CDR3 bases are TGCAGCGTTTGCGGGAGGGCCCAAGAGACCCAGTACTTC.